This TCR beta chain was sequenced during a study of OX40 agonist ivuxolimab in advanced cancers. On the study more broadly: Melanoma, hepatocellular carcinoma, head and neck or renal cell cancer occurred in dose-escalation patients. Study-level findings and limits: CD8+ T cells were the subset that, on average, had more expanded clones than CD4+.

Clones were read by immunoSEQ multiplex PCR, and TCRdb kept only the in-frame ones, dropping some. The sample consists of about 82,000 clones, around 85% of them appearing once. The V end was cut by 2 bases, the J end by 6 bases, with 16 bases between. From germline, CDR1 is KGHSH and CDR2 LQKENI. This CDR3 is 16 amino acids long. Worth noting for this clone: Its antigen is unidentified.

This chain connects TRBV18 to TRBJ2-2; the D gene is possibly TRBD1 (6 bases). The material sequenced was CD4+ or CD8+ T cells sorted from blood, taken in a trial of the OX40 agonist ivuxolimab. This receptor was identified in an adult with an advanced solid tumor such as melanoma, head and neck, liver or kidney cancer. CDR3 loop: CASSPRTDGAAGELFF. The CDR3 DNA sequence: TGTGCCAGCTCACCAAGGACAGACGGGGCAGCCGGGGAGCTGTTTTTT.